This T cell receptor (beta chain) stems from a study of blood T cell repertoires in COVID-19. TCRdb keeps only in-frame clones here, not all; method: immunoSEQ multiplex PCR. Of about 170,000 clones in the sample, 70% to 90% were seen once. V shed 7 bases, J shed 5 bases, and the junction held 13 bases outside the gene matches. This CDR3 has 16 residues. This sequence originates from a man aged 35 to 55 who had recovered from COVID-19. This chain uses TRBV23-1 with TRBJ1-3; 8 nucleotides match TRBD1. TRBV23-1 is assigned to the ORF class and has an uncertain function. The specimen sequenced was peripheral blood. The CDR3: CASTQPQTGERNTIYF. The CDR3 region has the DNA TGCGCCAGCACCCAACCCCAGACAGGGGAGAGAAACACCATATATTTT.